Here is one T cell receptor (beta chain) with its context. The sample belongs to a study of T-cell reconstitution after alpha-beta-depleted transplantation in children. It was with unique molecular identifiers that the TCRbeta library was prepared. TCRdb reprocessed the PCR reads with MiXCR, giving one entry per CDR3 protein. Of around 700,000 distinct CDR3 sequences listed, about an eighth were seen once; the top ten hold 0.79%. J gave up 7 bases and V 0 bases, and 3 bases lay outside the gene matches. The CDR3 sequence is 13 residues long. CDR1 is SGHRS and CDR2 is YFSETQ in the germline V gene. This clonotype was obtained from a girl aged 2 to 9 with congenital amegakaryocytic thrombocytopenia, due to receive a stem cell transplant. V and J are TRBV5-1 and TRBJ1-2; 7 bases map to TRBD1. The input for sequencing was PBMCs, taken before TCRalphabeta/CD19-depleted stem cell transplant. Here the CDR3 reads CASSLGQGFGYTF. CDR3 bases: TGCGCCAGCAGCTTGGGACAGGGATTTGGCTACACCTTC.